This TCR beta chain was captured in a study of post-analysis software for immune sequencing data. Overall study: In terms of disease course, relapsing-remitting, secondary progressive and progressive-relapsing multiple sclerosis were included. Study outcomes and limitations: Under the F measure, samples that were prepared in one batch clustered strongly together. Normalized Chao1 diversity was significantly reduced in patients versus controls. Among roughly 5 TRBV segments more frequent in patients than controls were TRBV5-6, TRBV5-1 and TRBV20-1.

TCR beta cDNA libraries included unique molecular identifiers. T cells numbering roughly 1 to 10 million yielded cDNA molecules that totaled roughly 500,000. In TCRdb, the PCR reads were re-called with MiXCR into one record per CDR3 protein. Seen here are about half a million distinct CDR3 sequences, 34% observed once, and the top ten hold under 7%. This CDR3 contains 14 residues. The germline gives CDR1 LGHDT, CDR2 YNNKEL (reference sequence). The ends were cut back, 4 bases at V and 9 bases at J, with 16 bases in the middle. This clonotype came up a few times. Its antigen remains unidentified. The J gene is TRBJ2-4, the V gene TRBV3-1; no reliable D call. This receptor was obtained from a girl under 18 with multiple sclerosis. Sequencing was performed on blood. The CDR3 sequence is CASSPRSNGIIQYF. DNA for the CDR3: TGTGCCAGCAGCCCAAGATCGAACGGCATCATTCAGTACTTC.